This T cell receptor (beta chain) was documented in a study of blood T cell repertoires in COVID-19. Study overall: The origin of the acute and convalescent COVID-19 samples was the United States, Italy and Spain. From T cells, B-cell-depleted T cells, or PBMCs came the material, which was cDNA or gDNA.

Profiling relied on immunoSEQ multiplex PCR, and the TCRdb table lists in-frame clones only, not all of them. In the table there are around 250,000 clones, roughly 90% of which are singletons. Sequencing was performed on peripheral blood. The source of this sequence is an older woman with COVID-19, enrolled during active disease.

The CDR3 region is CASSYPGGETQYF. As DNA, the CDR3 is TGTGCCAGCAGTTACCCAGGAGGAGAGACCCAGTACTTC. This sequence joins TRBV6-5 and TRBJ2-5; a weak D match, TRBD2 (5 bases). CDR1 and CDR2 from the germline V gene are MNHEY and SVGAGI. This CDR3 comprises 13 residues. V was trimmed by 2 bases and J by 4 bases, leaving 8 bases between them.